Shown below are 7 T cell receptor beta chains from a single sample sequenced in a study of T cell changes during pregnancy in multiple sclerosis. Using immunoSEQ multiplex PCR, the repertoire was profiled, and TCRdb retains in-frame clones only, with some absent. Of 70,000 to 90,000 clones listed, about nine tenths are singletons. This material consisted of PBMCs, taken in the first trimester of pregnancy. The receptors were gathered from a female donor in good health, serving as a control in a pregnancy study. Some clones in this sample may be carry-over from other donors' samples.

The chain combines TRBV6-4 with TRBJ2-1; 12 bases map to TRBD2. Germline CDR1 is MRHNA and CDR2 is SNTAGT. The CDR3 length is 15 residues. Unmatched junction bases numbered 4, after V lost 5 bases and J lost 5 bases. CDR3 sequence reads: CASSRTSGTHNEQFF. The CDR3 DNA reads as TGTGCCAGCAGTCGGACTAGCGGGACCCACAATGAGCAGTTCTTC.

This clone was recorded only once. The rearrangement uses TRBV28 and TRBJ1-2; D is undetermined. The germline gives CDR1 MDHEN, CDR2 SYDVKM. The V and J ends lost 10 bases and 2 bases respectively, with 17 bases between them. This CDR3 region has 14 residues. CDR3 sequence: CAIMEVTRNYGYTF. The CDR3 DNA sequence: TGTGCCATAATGGAGGTAACCCGCAACTATGGCTACACCTTC.

The DNA for the CDR3 is TGTGCCAGCAGGCCGCAGGTGAACACTGAAGCTTTCTTT. Translating gives CASRPQVNTEAFF. The chain is built from TRBV7-8 and TRBJ1-1, with D unclear. This CDR3 is 13 amino acids long. CDR1 SGHVS and CDR2 FQNEAQ come from the germline V gene. The germline V and J ends were trimmed by 6 bases and 0 bases, with 8 bases remaining between them.

CDR3 residues: CASSRSVVATDTQYF. The DNA for the CDR3 is TGTGCCAGCAGCCGGTCCGTAGTTGCCACAGATACGCAGTATTTT. J is TRBJ2-3 and V is TRBV7-9; unclear D gene. The CDR3 has 15 residues. V shed 5 bases and J shed 2 bases, with 14 bases lying between them. Germline lookup yields CDR1 SEHNR and CDR2 FQNEAQ (reference sequence).

This chain joins TRBV28 and TRBJ1-4; D is ambiguous. Trimming left V 4 bases short and J 0 bases short, with 6 bases between. The CDR3 contains 14 residues. Germline V lookup: CDR1 MDHEN, CDR2 SYDVKM. CDR3 loop: CASSYGSTNEKLFF. The DNA of the CDR3 is TGTGCCAGCAGTTACGGGTCAACTAATGAAAAACTGTTTTTT.

This chain uses TRBV5-3 with TRBJ2-5; 8 bases agree with TRBD1. TRBV5-3 is labeled an ORF, and its function is uncertain. The CDR3 loop spans 14 amino acids. J was trimmed by 5 bases and V by 4 bases; bases with no gene match: 7. CDR3 region: CARSGAGGAETQYF. The CDR3 DNA is TGTGCCAGAAGCGGTGCAGGGGGCGCGGAGACCCAGTACTTC.

This clone has a handful of counts. The chain couples TRBV19 to TRBJ1-5; D is ambiguous. The CDR3 runs to 11 residues. The V gene's germline CDR1 is LNHDA and CDR2 SQIVND (reference sequence). Deletions cut 2 bases from V and 8 bases from J, with 4 bases between. In DNA, the CDR3 is TGTGCCAGTAGTATATACAAGCCCCAGCATTTT. This translates into CASSIYKPQHF. The variable domain in full, with the rest retrieved from reference TRBV19 and TRBJ1-5, is DGGITQSPKYLFRKEGQNVTLSCEQNLNHDAMYWYRQDPGQGLRLIYYSQIVNDFQKGDIAEGYSVSREKKESFPLTVTSAQKNPTAFYLCASSIYKPQHFGDGTRLSIL.